This T cell receptor beta chain derives from a study of T cell repertoires in cytomegalovirus infection. Study-level information: Matching HLA type, along with CMV infection, was indicated by public TCR beta signatures. Findings of the study overall: Carriers of CMV and the relevant HLA type were discriminated by public TCR beta frequency. Predominance within the ex vivo response was attributable to HLA-C-restricted CMV-specific TCR beta clonotypes.

As for this clonotype: What it binds is unknown.

TCRdb re-derived calls from the reads in MiXCR, one entry per CDR3 protein. The repertoire holds about 340,000 distinct CDR3 sequences, almost 30% seen once, with roughly 20% in the top ten. Trimming removed 0 bases from V and 7 bases from J, with 13 bases in between. The CDR3 is made up of 15 amino acids. Germline V gene lookup returns CDR1 LGHNA and CDR2 YNFKEQ. Here the sequenced sample was cultured PBMCs, taken from culture after CMV antigen stimulation. This clonotype was sampled from a human donor in good health (CMV status not recorded). Some clones in this sample may be carry-over from other donors' samples. The gene calls are TRBV4-2 and TRBJ2-4; D gene unclear. CDR3 bases: TGTGCCAGCAGCCAAGATGACAAGGGTGGGAACATTCAGTACTTC. Protein sequence: CASSQDDKGGNIQYF.